The 25 T cell receptor beta chains reported below all come from one sample, sequenced in a study of control samples from healthy donors and cancer patients. Sequenced by immunoSEQ multiplex PCR; TCRdb stores in-frame clones only, minus some. The top ten clones hold approximately 1.5% of a sample with 150,000 to 200,000 clones, around 91% of them seen once. Input material: blood. These receptors all stem from a woman in her 50s in good health.

This chain connects TRBV19 to TRBJ1-5, with D hard to call. The CDR3 contains 16 residues. CDR1 LNHDA and CDR2 SQIVND come from the germline V gene (reference sequence). With 2 bases removed from V and 5 bases from J, the gap between germline ends came to 16 bases. The CDR3 region is CASSIYSGMIDQPQHF. CDR3 bases: TGTGCCAGTAGTATATATTCCGGGATGATCGATCAGCCCCAGCATTTT.

V and J are TRBV28 and TRBJ1-2, with a tentative D call TRBD1 (5 bases). The germline V gene has CDR1 MDHEN and CDR2 SYDVKM. This CDR3 is 14 amino acids long. The V and J ends lost 8 bases and 5 bases respectively, with 18 bases between them. CDR3 protein: CASGFWAGSYGYTF. The CDR3 nucleotides are TGTGCCAGCGGGTTTTGGGCAGGGTCGTATGGCTACACCTTC.

The chain employs TRBV7-2 and TRBJ2-2; D call uncertain. Deletions cut 2 bases from V and 1 base from J, with 8 bases between. Germline assignment: CDR1 SGHTA and CDR2 FQGNSA. The CDR3 length is 15 residues. CDR3 region: CASSLRQRNTGELFF. The CDR3 nucleotides read TGTGCCAGCAGCTTAAGGCAGCGGAACACCGGGGAGCTGTTTTTT.

This chain links TRBV5-6 with TRBJ2-7, with D possibly matching TRBD1 (7 bases). Between the trimmed V and J ends, which lost 3 bases and 0 bases, there was a span of 22 bases. The CDR3 has 18 residues. CDR1 and CDR2 from the germline V gene are SGHDT and YYEEEE. The CDR3 loop reads CASSSRWGGQAFSYEQYF. The CDR3 bases are TGTGCCAGCAGCTCCCGTTGGGGAGGACAGGCCTTCTCCTACGAGCAGTACTTC.

This clone has only one observation. The V call is TRBV19, the J call TRBJ2-2, with D unresolved. Trimming took 6 bases from V and 7 from J, leaving 18 bases between them. Germline CDR1 reads LNHDA; CDR2 reads SQIVND (reference sequence). CDR3 length: 15 amino acids. The DNA of the CDR3 is TGTGCCAGTAGGTTCCGAGACCTCACCCGCGGGGAGCTGTTTTTT. Amino acid sequence: CASRFRDLTRGELFF. The full variable domain, completed using reference TRBV19 and TRBJ2-2, is DGGITQSPKYLFRKEGQNVTLSCEQNLNHDAMYWYRQDPGQGLRLIYYSQIVNDFQKGDIAEGYSVSREKKESFPLTVTSAQKNPTAFYLCASRFRDLTRGELFFGEGSRLTVL.

The rearrangement joins TRBV12-3 or TRBV12-4 to TRBJ1-1; D is unclear. The CDR3 is 13 residues long. Trimming pared 5 bases from V and 7 bases from J, leaving 14 bases between. The CDR3 DNA sequence: TGTGCCAGCAGTGGAAACGGACGGTATGAAGCTTTCTTT. Its translation: CASSGNGRYEAFF.

The J gene is TRBJ1-5, the V gene TRBV30; maybe TRBD1 (6 bases). Trimming removed 0 bases at V and 6 bases at J, with 18 bases between. From germline, CDR1 is GTSNPN and CDR2 SVGIG (reference sequence). The CDR3 sequence is 16 residues long. The CDR3 DNA reads TGTGCCTGGAGTGTACCTGGGCAGGGAGGGGGTCAGCCCCAGCATTTT. Its translation: CAWSVPGQGGGQPQHF.

The V call is TRBV5-1, the J call TRBJ2-7, with D unresolved. V was cut by 0 bases and J by 3 bases, with 10 bases left in between. The germline V gene has CDR1 SGHRS and CDR2 YFSETQ. This CDR3 has 14 amino acids. CDR3 DNA: TGCGCCAGCAGCTTGGGACTTGAAATCTACGAGCAGTACTTC. Amino acids: CASSLGLEIYEQYF.

This sequence joins TRBV11-2 and TRBJ1-2, with D hard to call. The CDR3 has 14 residues. Germline V lookup: CDR1 SGHAT, CDR2 FQNNGV. Trimming pared 7 bases from V and 8 bases from J, leaving 20 bases between. CDR3 in amino acids: CASTLLITEDGYTF. Written as DNA, the CDR3 is TGTGCCAGCACCCTACTTATTACCGAGGACGGCTACACCTTC. The entire variable domain, with the rest obtained from reference TRBV11-2 and TRBJ1-2, is as follows: EAGVAQSPRYKIIEKRQSVAFWCNPISGHATLYWYQQILGQGPKLLIQFQNNGVVDDSQLPKDRFSAERLKGVDSTLKIQPAKLEDSAVYLCASTLLITEDGYTFGSGTRLTVV.

The rearrangement links TRBV28 to TRBJ1-5; 8 bases line up with TRBD1. CDR1 and CDR2 (germline): MDHEN, SYDVKM. J was trimmed by 7 bases and V by 5 bases; bases with no gene match: 7. The CDR3 covers 14 residues. CDR3 in DNA: TGTGCCAGCAGTGCGCTCAGGGGGCTGCAGCCCCAGCATTTT. Translation: CASSALRGLQPQHF.

The chain uses TRBV5-1 and TRBJ1-3, with no clear D. Trimming shortened V by 2 bases and J by 0 bases, and 12 bases separated the two germline ends. The CDR3 sequence is 16 residues long. Looked up from germline, CDR1 is SGHRS and CDR2 is YFSETQ. CDR3 protein: CASSFGPLSSGNTIYF. The CDR3, as DNA: TGCGCCAGCAGCTTTGGTCCCCTTTCCTCTGGAAACACCATATATTTT. Complete variable domain (other parts from reference TRBV5-1 and TRBJ1-3): KAGVTQTPRYLIKTRGQQVTLSCSPISGHRSVSWYQQTPGQGLQFLFEYFSETQRNKGNFPGRFSGRQFSNSRSEMNVSTLELGDSALYLCASSFGPLSSGNTIYFGEGSWLTVV.

The chain links TRBV12-3 or TRBV12-4 to TRBJ2-1, with D perhaps TRBD1 (6 bases). The CDR3 runs 13 residues. The germline V and J ends were trimmed by 2 bases and 7 bases, with 9 bases remaining between them. CDR3 residues: CASSLRQVNEQFF. The CDR3 region has the DNA TGTGCCAGCAGTTTAAGACAGGTTAATGAGCAGTTCTTC.

V and J are TRBV30 and TRBJ1-4; a weak D match, TRBD1 (6 bases). The germline V gene has CDR1 GTSNPN and CDR2 SVGIG (reference sequence). Trimming shortened V by 4 bases and J by 7 bases, and 16 bases separated the two germline ends. This CDR3 contains 14 residues. CDR3 loop: CAWKSGGSGEKLFF. The CDR3 region has the DNA TGTGCCTGGAAGAGCGGGGGCTCGGGTGAAAAACTGTTTTTT. Complete variable domain (other parts from reference TRBV30 and TRBJ1-4): SQTIHQWPATLVQPVGSPLSLECTVEGTSNPNLYWYRQAAGRGLQLLFYSVGIGQISSEVPQNLSASRPQDRQFILSSKKLLLSDSGFYLCAWKSGGSGEKLFFGSGTQLSVL.

The rearrangement uses TRBV29-1 and TRBJ2-5; D is possibly TRBD2 (5 bases). The V and J ends lost 4 bases and 5 bases respectively, with 20 bases between them. Per the germline V gene, CDR1 is SQVTM and CDR2 is ANQGSEA. The CDR3 runs to 15 residues. The CDR3 protein is CSVVPNRGLGETQYF. In nucleotides, the CDR3 is TGCAGCGTTGTCCCTAATCGAGGACTGGGTGAGACCCAGTACTTC.

The chain joins TRBV4-1 to TRBJ1-3; D ambiguous. Trimming left V 0 bases short and J 3 bases short, with 9 bases between. The germline V gene has CDR1 MGHRA and CDR2 YSYEKL. This CDR3 spans 15 amino acids. CDR3 in DNA: TGCGCCAGCAGCCAAGATCGGCAGGTTGGAAACACCATATATTTT. Its translation: CASSQDRQVGNTIYF.

This chain links TRBV18 with TRBJ2-1; D gene uncertain. V lost 3 bases to trimming and J lost 6 bases, with 0 bases between them. The CDR3 is 10 residues long. The germline V gene encodes CDR1 KGHSH and CDR2 LQKENI. The DNA for the CDR3 is TGTGCCAGCTCACCCAATGAGCAGTTCTTC. Protein sequence: CASSPNEQFF.

The chain links TRBV7-9 to TRBJ2-7; the D is unclear. Germline CDR1 is SEHNR and CDR2 is FQNEAQ (reference sequence). This CDR3 is 12 amino acids long. V dropped 1 base and J dropped 6 bases, with 7 bases sitting between them. The chain's CDR3 is CASSLDLLEQYF. The CDR3, as DNA: TGTGCCAGCAGCTTAGATCTTCTCGAGCAGTACTTC.

J is TRBJ1-5 and V is TRBV2, with D possibly TRBD1 on 5 matching bases. This CDR3 is built from 12 residues. Trimming left V 6 bases short and J 9 bases short, with 12 bases between. CDR1 SNHLY and CDR2 FYNNEI come from the germline V gene. The CDR3, as DNA: TGTGCCAGCAGCCAGGGCCGGGGGCCCCAGCATTTT. This sequence encodes CASSQGRGPQHF.

CDR3 amino acids: CASSPHNEQFF. CDR3 nucleotide sequence: TGTGCCAGCAGCCCGCACAATGAGCAGTTCTTC. This chain uses TRBV5-8 with TRBJ2-1; no reliable D call. CDR3 length: 11 amino acids. The germline V and J ends were trimmed by 4 bases and 5 bases, with 4 bases remaining between them. In germline, CDR1 is SGHTS, CDR2 YDEGEE.

The rearrangement links TRBV11-3 to TRBJ2-2, with 8 bases fitting TRBD1. The CDR3 has 15 amino acids. CDR1 is SGHNT and CDR2 is YENEEA in the germline V gene. V shed 6 bases, J shed 3 bases, and the junction held 6 bases outside the gene matches. CDR3 protein: CASRAQGADTGELFF. CDR3 DNA sequence: TGTGCCAGCAGGGCCCAGGGGGCCGACACCGGGGAGCTGTTTTTT.

This clone has more than one count but fewer than ten. The chain recombines TRBV30 with TRBJ1-6, with D maybe TRBD1 (6 bases). This CDR3 contains 14 residues. Germline V gives CDR1 GTSNPN, CDR2 SVGIG (reference sequence). Trimming stripped 3 bases from V and 9 bases from J, with 15 bases between. The CDR3 here is CAWRLGGQGSPLHF. CDR3 sequence (DNA): TGTGCCTGGAGGTTAGGGGGGCAGGGTTCACCCCTCCACTTT.

The rearrangement uses TRBV28 and TRBJ2-1, with 10 bases identical to TRBD2. CDR1 and CDR2 (germline): MDHEN, SYDVKM. The CDR3 covers 15 residues. Trimming took 6 bases from V and 3 from J; bases not matched to a gene: 5. The chain's CDR3 is CASRLAGGGYNEQFF. CDR3 sequence (DNA): TGTGCCAGCAGGTTAGCGGGAGGAGGCTACAATGAGCAGTTCTTC.

The rearrangement uses TRBV28 and TRBJ1-5; 7 bases map to TRBD1. There are 16 residues in the CDR3. Per the germline V gene, CDR1 is MDHEN and CDR2 is SYDVKM. V dropped 3 bases and J dropped 0; count of bases not matched to a gene: 5. This CDR3 is CASSFTQGNSNQPQHF. The CDR3 nucleotides read TGTGCCAGCAGTTTCACACAGGGGAATAGCAATCAGCCCCAGCATTTT.

This clone was seen once. The CDR3 nucleotides are TGTGCCAGTAGCCCGGGCGATACTGGTACCATATATTTT. Protein: CASSPGDTGTIYF. The V call is TRBV19, the J call TRBJ1-3; D not resolved. V gave up 6 bases and J gave up 10 bases, with 16 bases separating them. Per germline, CDR1 LNHDA and CDR2 SQIVND (reference sequence). This CDR3 region has 13 residues.

The rearrangement uses TRBV30 and TRBJ2-2; a possible D gene is TRBD1 (7 bases). Germline V gene lookup returns CDR1 GTSNPN and CDR2 SVGIG (reference sequence). The V end was cut by 3 bases, the J end by 0 bases, with 8 bases between. CDR3 size: 14 residues. The CDR3 bases are TGTGCCTGGAGCAGGGGGGCGAACACCGGGGAGCTGTTTTTT. Protein sequence: CAWSRGANTGELFF.